This T cell receptor (beta chain) was sequenced during a study of T cell responses to AZD1222 COVID-19 vaccine. Study results and caveats: The breadth and depth of Spike-specific TCRs increased once two AZD1222 doses had been given. Donors in the cohort were predominantly white British and more often female, and clonal diversity was possibly underestimated. CD4 TCRs linked to vaccination spanned spike, dominating at 160-218 and 743-854. Reportedly, close to half of spike-specific TCRs are directed against unmutated variant regions.

With respect to this clone: Antigen unknown.

Data came from immunoSEQ multiplex PCR; TCRdb stores just in-frame clones and leaves some out. The sample records about 81,000 clones, 85% to 90% being singletons. This specimen consisted of peripheral blood, obtained 28 days after the second AZD1222 dose. The TCR was taken from an adult who received the AZD1222 COVID-19 vaccine.

CDR3 coding DNA: TGTGCCATCAGTGAGCCAAACAGGGCTGGAGATACGCAGTATTTT. This translates into CAISEPNRAGDTQYF. V usage is TRBV10-3 and J usage is TRBJ2-3, with a possible D match to TRBD1 (6 bases). Per germline, CDR1 ENHRY and CDR2 SYGVKD. Trimming cost V 2 bases and J 5 bases, with 14 bases left between them. This CDR3 region has 15 residues.